The clone carrying this TCR beta chain was seen many times. No antigen is known for it. Gene names and germline match the mouse. The CDR3 end lies 4 residues beyond the end of the read and is filled in from the germline J gene. In each case, RNA was isolated and then reverse transcribed into cDNA as the sequencing template. The repertoire was sequenced with immunoSEQ multiplex PCR; TCRdb's copy has only in-frame clones and lacks some. The sample presents fewer than 2,000 clones, none singletons. This entry comes from a study of CD8+ T cells in alopecia areata. Study results and limitations: In lesional scalp, particularly from alopecia totalis/universalis, clonality was higher than in normal scalp.

This sample's time point: mouse skin 6 weeks after grafting, around onset of hair loss. This CDR3 is 14 amino acids long. The germline V gene has CDR1 NNHNN and CDR2 SYGAGS (reference sequence). The V and J ends lost 6 bases and 3 bases, in that order; junction bases with no gene match: 6. V gene TRBV13-2 combines with J gene TRBJ2-3; TRBD1 matches 8 bases. This receptor was identified in a C3H/HeJ mouse with alopecia areata. MHC haplotype here: H2-k. The sample was skin, taken at week 6. The sequenced part of the CDR3 DNA is TGTGCCAGCGCCAAGGACAGGGAGGCAGAA. This codes for CASAKDREAE. The entire CDR3 sequence reads CASAKDREAETLYF.